The clone carrying this TCR beta chain has only one observation. No antigen is known for it. CDR3 length: 12 residues. In germline, CDR1 is SGDLS, CDR2 YYNGEE. Trimming pared 2 bases from V and 10 bases from J, leaving 10 bases between. TCRdb fed the reads into MiXCR, producing one record per CDR3 protein. The sample records about 740,000 distinct CDR3 sequences, 33% being singletons. This specimen comes from a study of T cell repertoires in cytomegalovirus infection. The sample was cultured PBMCs, taken from culture after CMV antigen stimulation. This clonotype was sampled from a human donor in good health (CMV status not recorded). Some clones in this sample may be carry-over from other donors' samples. V is TRBV9 and J is TRBJ2-1; the D is unclear. CDR3 bases: TGTGCCAGCAGCGTGCCACCGGCCGAGCAGTTCTTC. It specifies CASSVPPAEQFF.